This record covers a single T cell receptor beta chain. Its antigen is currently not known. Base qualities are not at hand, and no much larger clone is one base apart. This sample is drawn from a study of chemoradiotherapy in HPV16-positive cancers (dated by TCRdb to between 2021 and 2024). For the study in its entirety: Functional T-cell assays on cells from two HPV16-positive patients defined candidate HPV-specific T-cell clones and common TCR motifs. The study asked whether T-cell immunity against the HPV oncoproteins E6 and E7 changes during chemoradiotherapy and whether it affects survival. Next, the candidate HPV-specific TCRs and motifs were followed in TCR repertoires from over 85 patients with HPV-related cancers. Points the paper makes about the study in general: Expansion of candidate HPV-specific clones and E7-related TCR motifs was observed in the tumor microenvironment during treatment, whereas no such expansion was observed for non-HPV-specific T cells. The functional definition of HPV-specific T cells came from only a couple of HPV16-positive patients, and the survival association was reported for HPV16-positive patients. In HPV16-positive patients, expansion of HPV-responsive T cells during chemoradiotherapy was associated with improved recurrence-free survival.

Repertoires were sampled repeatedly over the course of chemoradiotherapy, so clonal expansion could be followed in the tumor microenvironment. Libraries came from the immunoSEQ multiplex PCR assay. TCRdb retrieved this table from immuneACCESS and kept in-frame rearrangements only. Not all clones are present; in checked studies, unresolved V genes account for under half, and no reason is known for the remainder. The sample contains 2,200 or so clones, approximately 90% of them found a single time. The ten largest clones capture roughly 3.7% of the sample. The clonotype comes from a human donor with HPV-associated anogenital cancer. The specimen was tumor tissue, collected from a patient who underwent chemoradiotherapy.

The encoded CDR3 is CASRVGQGDSPLHF. Read as DNA, the sequence is TGTGCCAGCAGGGTTGGACAGGGGGATTCACCCCTCCACTTT. This chain joins TRBV2 to TRBJ1-6, and 10 junctional nucleotides match TRBD1. Reading the germline V gene gives CDR1 SNHLY and CDR2 FYNNEI. Trimmed from V: 6 bases; trimmed from J: 8 bases; junction bases lacking a gene match: 4. The CDR3 has 14 amino acids, counting the end cysteine and phenylalanine. Just the 42-base CDR3 DNA is kept, in frame starting at base 1.